These 21 T cell receptor beta chains came from one sample sequenced in a study of cytomegalovirus exposure and HLA in healthy donors. Researchers ran the PCR with 60 Vbeta and 13 Jbeta primers. The repertoire was sequenced with immunoSEQ multiplex PCR; TCRdb's copy has only in-frame clones and lacks some. The sample holds more than 95,000 clones, about 80% seen once. What was sequenced was PBMCs. These receptors came from a man aged 30 to 45 in good health and CMV-seronegative.

The genes are TRBV28 and TRBJ2-7; possible D gene TRBD1, 6 bases. This CDR3 is built from 12 residues. The V end was cut by 4 bases, the J end by 6 bases, with 10 bases between. Germline loops: CDR1 MDHEN, CDR2 SYDVKM. As DNA, the CDR3 is TGTGCCAGCAGTTCCACAGGGAGCGAGCAGTACTTC. The encoded protein is CASSSTGSEQYF.

This clone was seen a handful of times. The V call is TRBV4-1, the J call TRBJ1-5, with D uncertain. The CDR3 spans 17 residues. CDR1 MGHRA and CDR2 YSYEKL come from the germline V gene. Trimming removed 4 bases at V and 6 bases at J, with 22 bases between. The CDR3 nucleotides are TGCGCCAGCAGCCCCGACCCCCCTGGGAGAGGGTCTCAGCCCCAGCATTTT. This sequence encodes CASSPDPPGRGSQPQHF.

This chain uses TRBV29-1 with TRBJ2-4, with 8 bases identical to TRBD1. The CDR3 has 14 amino acids. J lost 5 bases, V lost 7 bases, and 10 bases had no gene match. Germline loops: CDR1 SQVTM, CDR2 ANQGSEA. The CDR3 DNA reads TGCAGCGCTGGCCACGGACAGGGCGAAAACATTCAGTACTTC. Its translation: CSAGHGQGENIQYF.

The rearrangement uses TRBV6-1 and TRBJ2-7; D may be TRBD1 (5 bases). Germline V CDR1 and CDR2: MNHNS, SASEGT. The CDR3 contains 11 residues. The V gene lost 4 bases and the J gene lost 7 bases, with 8 bases spanning the gap. CDR3 residues: CASSGYREQYF. In nucleotides, the CDR3 is TGTGCCAGCAGTGGATACAGGGAGCAGTACTTC.

This chain joins TRBV7-2 and TRBJ1-2, with 9 bases fitting TRBD1. Germline V gives CDR1 SGHTA, CDR2 FQGNSA. This CDR3 is built from 16 residues. J was trimmed by 7 bases and V by 5 bases; bases with no gene match: 14. As DNA, the CDR3 is TGTGCCAGCAGCCCAGACATAGGACAGGGGCACGCTGGCTACACCTTC. Its protein is CASSPDIGQGHAGYTF.

The sample holds a few counts of this clone. The J gene is TRBJ2-4, the V gene TRBV7-9; 12 positions agree with TRBD2. The CDR3 spans 15 residues. Germline CDR1 is SEHNR and CDR2 is FQNEAQ (reference sequence). Trimming removed 5 bases from V and 5 bases from J; junction bases left unmatched: 4. The CDR3 DNA follows: TGTGCCAGCAGCCTACTAGCGGGAGGCCAAAACATTCAGTACTTC. It translates to CASSLLAGGQNIQYF. The full variable domain, rest sourced from reference TRBV7-9 and TRBJ2-4, is DTGVSQNPRHKITKRGQNVTFRCDPISEHNRLYWYRQTLGQGPEFLTYFQNEAQLEKSRLLSDRFSAERPKGSFSTLEIQRTEQGDSAMYLCASSLLAGGQNIQYFGAGTRLSVL.

In nucleotides, the CDR3 is TGTGCCAGCAGCCAGTCAGGGGGCAGGTACGAGCAGTACTTC. It is translated as CASSQSGGRYEQYF. This chain links TRBV7-6 with TRBJ2-7; TRBD1 agrees at 8 bases. Per the germline V gene, CDR1 is SGHVS and CDR2 is FNYEAQ. Trimming at V came to 5 bases and at J to 4 bases, leaving 7 bases not matched to a gene. The CDR3 runs to 14 residues.

The chain links TRBV19 to TRBJ2-3; D is unresolved. Between the trimmed V and J ends, which lost 9 bases and 0 bases, there was a span of 16 bases. The germline V gene has CDR1 LNHDA and CDR2 SQIVND (reference sequence). The CDR3 spans 15 residues. The CDR3 loop is CASGMNPRSTDTQYF. The CDR3 DNA is TGTGCCAGCGGTATGAACCCCCGTAGCACAGATACGCAGTATTTT.

The chain recombines TRBV10-2 with TRBJ1-1, with a possible D match to TRBD1 (5 bases). The V and J ends lost 5 bases and 0 bases respectively, with 10 bases between them. Germline CDR1 is WSHSY and CDR2 is SAAADI. The CDR3 extends over 14 amino acids. The CDR3 sequence is CASSKTGLNTEAFF. The CDR3 DNA is TGCGCCAGCAGTAAAACAGGATTGAACACTGAAGCTTTCTTT.

The rearrangement links TRBV19 to TRBJ2-5; 7 bases map to TRBD1. Germline loops: CDR1 LNHDA, CDR2 SQIVND (reference sequence). J was trimmed by 5 bases and V by 8 bases; bases with no gene match: 8. The CDR3 has 13 residues. CDR3 DNA sequence: TGTGCCAGTGGCACAGGGGTCGGCGAGACCCAGTACTTC. Translated: CASGTGVGETQYF.

DNA for the CDR3: TGTGCCATAGCGGAGACAGGGGAGTCACCCCTCCACTTT. This gives the protein CAIAETGESPLHF. The rearrangement joins TRBV7-2 to TRBJ1-6; 8 nucleotides agree with TRBD1. From germline, CDR1 is SGHTA and CDR2 FQGNSA. CDR3 length: 13 residues. The J segment lost 10 bases and the V segment lost 10 bases, leaving 9 bases of the junction unmatched.

V and J are TRBV5-1 and TRBJ1-4; 8 nucleotides line up with TRBD1. The junction had 5 bases not matched to a gene; V was cut back by 3 bases and J by 7 bases. CDR1 SGHRS and CDR2 YFSETQ come from the germline V gene. The CDR3 is 14 residues long. The CDR3 reads CASSSRTGSEKLFF. The CDR3 DNA is TGCGCCAGCAGCTCAAGGACAGGGAGTGAAAAACTGTTTTTT.

The rearrangement uses TRBV7-2 and TRBJ2-1, with 8 bases matching TRBD2. V lost 5 bases and J lost 0; bases outside the gene matches: 12. Germline loops: CDR1 SGHTA, CDR2 FQGNSA. CDR3 length: 18 residues. The CDR3 region is CASSLPLEREISYNEQFF. In DNA, the CDR3 is TGTGCCAGCAGCCTGCCCCTCGAGCGGGAGATCTCCTACAATGAGCAGTTCTTC.

V gene TRBV6-5 combines with J gene TRBJ2-7, with a tentative D call TRBD2 (6 bases). The CDR3 sequence is 15 residues long. Deletions cut 5 bases from V and 3 bases from J, with 17 bases between. Germline CDR1 and CDR2: MNHEY and SVGAGI. The CDR3 nucleotides read TGTGCCAGCAGTAGGGGTGATAGCGGTGACTACGAGCAGTACTTC. It yields the protein CASSRGDSGDYEQYF.

This clone showed up just a few times. The J gene is TRBJ2-2, the V gene TRBV11-3, with D possibly TRBD1 on 6 matching bases. The CDR3 consists of 14 residues. Deletions cut 1 base from V and 6 bases from J, with 9 bases between. The V gene's germline CDR1 is SGHNT and CDR2 YENEEA. CDR3 nucleotides: TGTGCCAGCAGCTTAGGGGGGCGTCCCGGGGAGCTGTTTTTT. Its protein is CASSLGGRPGELFF.

The rearrangement links TRBV28 to TRBJ2-7; TRBD2 matches at 8 bases. V was pared by 2 bases and J by 1 base, with 10 bases of the junction left unmatched. Germline V gene lookup returns CDR1 MDHEN and CDR2 SYDVKM. The CDR3 extends over 17 amino acids. CDR3 sequence (DNA): TGTGCCAGCAGTTTACAACGTGGACTAGCAATATCCTACGAGCAGTACTTC. Protein product: CASSLQRGLAISYEQYF.

The J gene is TRBJ1-3, the V gene TRBV6-1; 7 nucleotides line up with TRBD1. The CDR3 has 17 amino acids. The J segment lost 0 bases and the V segment lost 4 bases, leaving 9 bases of the junction unmatched. CDR1 is MNHNS, CDR2 SASEGT, per germline. The CDR3 sequence: CASSGLDRDSSGNTIYF. As DNA, the CDR3 is TGTGCCAGCAGTGGCCTCGACAGGGACAGCTCTGGAAACACCATATATTTT.

The V call is TRBV28, the J call TRBJ1-5; 8 bases match TRBD1. The CDR3 has 17 amino acids. Unmatched junction bases numbered 10, after V lost 6 bases and J lost 0 bases. Germline assignment: CDR1 MDHEN and CDR2 SYDVKM. CDR3 bases: TGTGCCAGCAGCCGGACAGGGACTGGGTATAGCAATCAGCCCCAGCATTTT. The encoded protein is CASSRTGTGYSNQPQHF.

The chain combines TRBV29-1 with TRBJ2-5, with D perhaps TRBD2 (7 bases). Deletions cut 8 bases from V and 5 bases from J, with 15 bases between. Germline CDR1 is SQVTM and CDR2 is ANQGSEA. CDR3 size: 12 residues. CDR3 residues: CSSGGPRETQYF. In DNA form, the CDR3 reads TGCAGCTCCGGGGGGCCCCGGGAGACCCAGTACTTC.

The chain uses TRBV18 and TRBJ2-5, with D possibly matching TRBD1 (6 bases). Trimming removed 8 bases at V and 1 base at J, with 14 bases between. The length of the CDR3 is 14 residues. CDR1 KGHSH and CDR2 LQKENI come from the germline V gene. The CDR3 protein is CASHATGLQETQYF. CDR3 DNA: TGTGCCAGCCACGCGACAGGACTCCAAGAGACCCAGTACTTC.

The gene calls are TRBV19 and TRBJ1-4; D may be TRBD1 (6 bases). CDR1 and CDR2 (germline): LNHDA, SQIVND (reference sequence). This CDR3 is 14 amino acids long. Trimming removed 5 bases from V and 1 base from J, with 8 bases in between. The CDR3 protein is CASSSDRTNEKLFF. In nucleotides, the CDR3 is TGTGCCAGTAGTTCGGACAGAACTAATGAAAAACTGTTTTTT.